The 20 T cell receptor beta chains below come from one sample, sequenced in a study of blood T cell repertoires in COVID-19. Data came from immunoSEQ multiplex PCR; TCRdb stores just in-frame clones and leaves some out. The sample has under 350,000 clones; 65% to 90% are singletons. Material: peripheral blood. Source of these receptors: a human donor in a cohort sampled during active COVID-19.

The V gene is TRBV9, the J gene TRBJ2-2; 7 bases match TRBD1. Germline V gene sequence: CDR1 SGDLS, CDR2 YYNGEE. The CDR3 loop spans 16 amino acids. Unmatched junction bases numbered 2, after V lost 0 bases and J lost 0 bases. The CDR3 DNA sequence: TGTGCCAGCAGCGTAGGGACAGGCCCGAACACCGGGGAGCTGTTTTTT. Protein sequence: CASSVGTGPNTGELFF.

The CDR3 coding sequence is TGTGCCAGGCCCAGGGGCTTCCTAAATCAGCCCCAGCATTTT. It yields the protein CARPRGFLNQPQHF. The rearrangement uses TRBV19 and TRBJ1-5; TRBD1 is a possible D gene (6 bases). There are 14 residues in the CDR3. Deletions cut 9 bases from V and 4 bases from J, with 16 bases between. Germline V CDR1 and CDR2: LNHDA, SQIVND (reference sequence).

This rearrangement joins TRBV5-1 to TRBJ2-3, with TRBD1 matching 8 bases. The V gene's germline CDR1 is SGHRS and CDR2 YFSETQ. Losses at the gene ends were 5 bases for V and 0 bases for J; bases not matched to a gene: 8. This CDR3 contains 16 residues. The CDR3 region has the DNA TGCGCCAGCAGAGAGTTCCGACAGGGGAGCACAGATACGCAGTATTTT. It is translated as CASREFRQGSTDTQYF.

The chain combines TRBV19 with TRBJ1-1, with D possibly being TRBD1 (6 bases). Germline-derived CDR1 and CDR2 are LNHDA and SQIVND (reference sequence). V was pared by 5 bases and J by 0 bases, with 16 bases between. The CDR3 has 16 residues. CDR3 loop: CASSAGVGRVNTEAFF. The CDR3 bases are TGTGCCAGTAGTGCAGGGGTTGGGAGAGTGAACACTGAAGCTTTCTTT.

The chain combines TRBV5-6 with TRBJ1-4; 8 bases agree with TRBD1. The CDR3 runs 15 residues. With V trimmed by 4 bases and J by 7 bases, 9 bases remained unmatched. Germline CDR1 and CDR2: SGHDT and YYEEEE. The CDR3 spells CASSRDRGRGEKLFF. CDR3 DNA: TGTGCCAGCAGCAGAGACAGGGGACGGGGTGAAAAACTGTTTTTT.

The CDR3 nucleotides read TGCAGCGTTCTCACTGGACACCTCAATGAGCAGTTCTTC. It specifies CSVLTGHLNEQFF. This chain links TRBV29-1 with TRBJ2-1; a possible D gene is TRBD1 (5 bases). V gave up 5 bases and J gave up 6 bases, with 14 bases separating them. Looked up from germline, CDR1 is SQVTM and CDR2 is ANQGSEA. The CDR3 totals 13 residues.

The chain links TRBV30 to TRBJ1-2; no firm D call. CDR1 and CDR2 (germline): GTSNPN, SVGIG (reference sequence). V lost 0 bases, J lost 4 bases, and 9 bases lay in between. The CDR3 is 13 amino acids. The CDR3 sequence: CAWSVGSGYGYTF. As DNA, the CDR3 is TGTGCCTGGAGTGTCGGGAGCGGCTATGGCTACACCTTC.

The V and J genes are TRBV5-1 and TRBJ2-7; perhaps TRBD1 as D (5 bases). From germline, CDR1 is SGHRS and CDR2 YFSETQ. This CDR3 spans 12 amino acids. V gave up 4 bases and J gave up 3 bases, with 8 bases separating them. The CDR3 DNA is TGCGCCAGCAGCGACAGTTACTACGAGCAGTACTTC. This encodes CASSDSYYEQYF.

The chain is built from TRBV7-9 and TRBJ2-7; D gene unclear. The CDR3 is 12 amino acids. Between the trimmed V and J ends, which lost 6 bases and 0 bases, there was a span of 6 bases. The germline V gene encodes CDR1 SEHNR and CDR2 FQNEAQ (reference sequence). This CDR3 reads CASSSSSYEQYF. In DNA form, the CDR3 reads TGTGCCAGCAGTAGTAGCTCCTACGAGCAGTACTTC.

The chain employs TRBV24-1 and TRBJ2-1, with D perhaps TRBD2 (6 bases). The germline V gene encodes CDR1 KGHDR and CDR2 SFDVKD. Trimming stripped 11 bases from V and 1 base from J, with 20 bases between. The CDR3 has 16 residues. The CDR3 loop reads CAIEPSGRKSYNEQFF. DNA for the CDR3: TGTGCCATCGAACCCTCAGGGAGGAAATCCTACAATGAGCAGTTCTTC.

This chain links TRBV28 with TRBJ1-6; D call uncertain. The CDR3 has 14 residues. CDR1 and CDR2 (germline): MDHEN, SYDVKM. Trimming left V 4 bases short and J 5 bases short, with 9 bases between. The CDR3 sequence: CASSYPKHNSPLHF. As DNA, the CDR3 is TGTGCCAGCAGTTATCCCAAGCATAATTCACCCCTCCACTTT.

This chain links TRBV24-1 with TRBJ2-7; the D gene is possibly TRBD1 (6 bases). The CDR3 has 11 amino acids. Trimming cost V 9 bases and J 5 bases, with 10 bases left between them. CDR1 and CDR2 from the germline V gene are KGHDR and SFDVKD. In nucleotides, the CDR3 is TGTGCCACCGCGGACAGCCACGAGCAGTACTTC. Translated, it gives CATADSHEQYF.

The chain employs TRBV7-9 and TRBJ1-2; the D gene is possibly TRBD1 (6 bases). Between the trimmed V and J ends, which lost 1 base and 4 bases, there was a span of 13 bases. The CDR3 runs to 15 residues. Germline V gives CDR1 SEHNR, CDR2 FQNEAQ (reference sequence). The CDR3 protein is CASSLDGGAGYGYTF. The DNA for the CDR3 is TGTGCCAGCAGCTTAGATGGGGGGGCCGGCTATGGCTACACCTTC.

J is TRBJ2-7 and V is TRBV27; perhaps TRBD2 as D (5 bases). The germline gives CDR1 MNHEY, CDR2 SMNVEV (reference sequence). The CDR3 spans 13 residues. The V end lost 5 bases, the J end lost 3 bases, and 11 bases lay between the germline ends. The CDR3: CASSLGVLYEQYF. The CDR3 bases are TGTGCCAGCAGTCTCGGGGTTCTCTACGAGCAGTACTTC.

This chain links TRBV30 with TRBJ1-3; 7 nucleotides agree with TRBD1. V lost 4 bases to trimming and J lost 1 base; unmatched junction nucleotides: 10. The CDR3 is 16 residues long. Per the germline V gene, CDR1 is GTSNPN and CDR2 is SVGIG (reference sequence). The CDR3 protein is CAWTLRGRGSGNTIYF. In DNA form, the CDR3 reads TGTGCCTGGACCCTCAGGGGCAGGGGGTCTGGAAACACCATATATTTT.

CDR3: CASSLGDQGANEKLFF. The CDR3 coding sequence is TGTGCCAGCAGCTTAGGGGACCAGGGGGCGAATGAAAAACTGTTTTTT. The chain combines TRBV7-9 with TRBJ1-4; 8 bases map to TRBD1. Per germline, CDR1 SEHNR and CDR2 FQNEAQ (reference sequence). The junction had 6 bases not matched to a gene; V was cut back by 1 base and J by 5 bases. The CDR3 has 16 residues.

V is TRBV18 and J is TRBJ2-2; a possible D gene is TRBD2 (6 bases). Germline V gene data show CDR1 as KGHSH and CDR2 as LQKENI. V shed 2 bases and J shed 7 bases, with 14 bases lying between them. The CDR3 runs 15 residues. The CDR3 bases are TGTGCCAGCTCACCAGGGCTCACCGGGGGCGGGGAGCTGTTTTTT. Translation gives CASSPGLTGGGELFF.

The chain carries TRBV30 and TRBJ1-6, with 10 bases aligning to TRBD1. CDR1 is GTSNPN, CDR2 SVGIG, per germline (reference sequence). This CDR3 is built from 13 residues. The V segment lost 3 bases and the J segment 11 bases; nucleotides outside the gene matches: 4. The CDR3 bases are TGTGCCTGGAGGACAGGGGGCAACCCACCCCTCCACTTT. Protein product: CAWRTGGNPPLHF.

The V call is TRBV24-1, the J call TRBJ2-3, with TRBD2 identical over 15 bases. Per the germline V gene, CDR1 is KGHDR and CDR2 is SFDVKD. Losses at the gene ends were 3 bases for V and 4 bases for J; bases not matched to a gene: 7. CDR3 length: 18 residues. CDR3 bases: TGTGCCACCAGTGATCCTCCAGGACTAGCGGGGGGGCCAGATACGCAGTATTTT. This codes for CATSDPPGLAGGPDTQYF.

A single count supports this clone. This sequence joins TRBV5-1 and TRBJ2-4; D call uncertain. Trimming stripped 4 bases from V and 2 bases from J, with 13 bases between. Germline CDR1 and CDR2: SGHRS and YFSETQ. The CDR3 spans 15 residues. Written as DNA, the CDR3 is TGCGCCAGCAGCACCCCTCATAGATCCAAAAACATTCAGTACTTC. This encodes CASSTPHRSKNIQYF.